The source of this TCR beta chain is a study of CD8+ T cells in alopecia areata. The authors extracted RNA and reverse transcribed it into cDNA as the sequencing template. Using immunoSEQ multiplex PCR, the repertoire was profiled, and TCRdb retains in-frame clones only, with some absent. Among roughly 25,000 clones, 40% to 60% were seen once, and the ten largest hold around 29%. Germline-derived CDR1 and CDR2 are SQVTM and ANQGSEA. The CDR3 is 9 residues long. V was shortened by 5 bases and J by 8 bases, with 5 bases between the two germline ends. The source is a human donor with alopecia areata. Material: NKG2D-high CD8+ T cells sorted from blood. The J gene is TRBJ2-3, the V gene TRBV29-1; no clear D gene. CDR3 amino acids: CSVSGTQYF. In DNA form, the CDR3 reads TGCAGCGTTTCTGGTACGCAGTATTTT.